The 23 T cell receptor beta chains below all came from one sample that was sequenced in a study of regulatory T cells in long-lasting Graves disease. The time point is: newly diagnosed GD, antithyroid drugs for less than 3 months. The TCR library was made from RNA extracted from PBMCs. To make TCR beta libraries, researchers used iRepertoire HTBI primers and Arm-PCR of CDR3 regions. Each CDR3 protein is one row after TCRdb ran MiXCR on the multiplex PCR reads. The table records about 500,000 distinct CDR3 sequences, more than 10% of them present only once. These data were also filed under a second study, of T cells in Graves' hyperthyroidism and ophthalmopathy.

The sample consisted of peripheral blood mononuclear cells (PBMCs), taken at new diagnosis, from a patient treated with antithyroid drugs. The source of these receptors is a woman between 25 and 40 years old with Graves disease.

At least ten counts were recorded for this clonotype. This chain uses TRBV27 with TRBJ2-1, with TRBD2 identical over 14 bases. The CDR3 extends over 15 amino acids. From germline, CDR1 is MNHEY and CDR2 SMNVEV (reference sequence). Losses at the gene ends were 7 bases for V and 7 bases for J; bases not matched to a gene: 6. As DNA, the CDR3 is TGTGCCAGCAAGGGACTAGCGGGAGCTGAGAATGAGCAGTTCTTC. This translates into CASKGLAGAENEQFF.

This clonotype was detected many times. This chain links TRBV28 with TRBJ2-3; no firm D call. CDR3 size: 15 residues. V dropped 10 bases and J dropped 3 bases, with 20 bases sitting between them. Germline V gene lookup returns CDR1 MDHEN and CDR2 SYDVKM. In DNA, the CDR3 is TGTGCCACCCGTTTTTCCCGCGCCCATACAGATACGCAGTATTTT. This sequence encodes CATRFSRAHTDTQYF.

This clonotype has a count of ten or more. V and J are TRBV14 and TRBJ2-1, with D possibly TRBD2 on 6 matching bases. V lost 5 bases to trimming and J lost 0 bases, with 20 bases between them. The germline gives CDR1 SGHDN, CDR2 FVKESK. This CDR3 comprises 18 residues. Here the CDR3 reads CASSAGRRPFSSYNEQFF. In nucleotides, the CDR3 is TGTGCCAGCAGCGCAGGGAGGAGGCCGTTTTCCTCCTACAATGAGCAGTTCTTC.

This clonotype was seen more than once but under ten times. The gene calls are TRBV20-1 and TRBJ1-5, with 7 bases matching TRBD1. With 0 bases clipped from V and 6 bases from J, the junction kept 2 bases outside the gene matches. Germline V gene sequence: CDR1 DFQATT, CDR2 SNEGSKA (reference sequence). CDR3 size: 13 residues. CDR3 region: CSARETGVQPQHF. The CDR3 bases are TGCAGTGCTAGAGAAACAGGGGTTCAGCCCCAGCATTTT.

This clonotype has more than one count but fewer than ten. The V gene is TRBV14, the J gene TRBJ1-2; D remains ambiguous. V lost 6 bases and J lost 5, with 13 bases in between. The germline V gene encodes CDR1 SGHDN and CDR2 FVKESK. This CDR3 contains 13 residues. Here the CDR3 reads CASSRDGSYGYTF. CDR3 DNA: TGTGCCAGCAGTCGCGACGGCTCTTATGGCTACACCTTC.

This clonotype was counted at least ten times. The CDR3 region has the DNA TGTGCCAGCAGGTCCGAGGTCGGTAGTGAAAAACTGTTTTTT. Protein: CASRSEVGSEKLFF. This chain joins TRBV12-3 or TRBV12-4 and TRBJ1-4; unclear D gene. The ends were cut back, 6 bases at V and 7 bases at J, with 15 bases in the middle. The CDR3 consists of 14 residues.

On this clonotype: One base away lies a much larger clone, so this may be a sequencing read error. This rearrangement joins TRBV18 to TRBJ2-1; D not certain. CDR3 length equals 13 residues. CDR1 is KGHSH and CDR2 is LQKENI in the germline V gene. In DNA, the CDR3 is TGTGGCAGCTCCCTAAACGTCGGAGATGAGCAGTTCTTC. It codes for CGSSLNVGDEQFF.

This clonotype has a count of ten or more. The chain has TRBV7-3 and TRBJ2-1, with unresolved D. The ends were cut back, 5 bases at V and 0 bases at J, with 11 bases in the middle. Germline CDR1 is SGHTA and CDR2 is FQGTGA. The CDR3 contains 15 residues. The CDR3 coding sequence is TGTGCCAGCAGCGAAAACCCGAGCTCCTACAATGAGCAGTTCTTC. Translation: CASSENPSSYNEQFF.

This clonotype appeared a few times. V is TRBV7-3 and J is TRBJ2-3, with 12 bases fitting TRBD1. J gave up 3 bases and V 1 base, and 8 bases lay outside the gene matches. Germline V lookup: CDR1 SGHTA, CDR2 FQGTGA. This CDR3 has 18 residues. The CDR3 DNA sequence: TGTGCCAGCAGCTTAAAGGGTGGGACAGGGGGCTTGACAGATACGCAGTATTTT. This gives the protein CASSLKGGTGGLTDTQYF.

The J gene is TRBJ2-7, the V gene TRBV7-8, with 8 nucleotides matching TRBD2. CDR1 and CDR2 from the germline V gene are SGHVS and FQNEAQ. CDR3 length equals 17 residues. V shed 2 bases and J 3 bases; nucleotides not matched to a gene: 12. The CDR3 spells CASSLRPGREALYEQYF. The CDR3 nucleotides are TGTGCCAGCAGCTTAAGACCCGGGCGGGAGGCCCTCTACGAGCAGTACTTC.

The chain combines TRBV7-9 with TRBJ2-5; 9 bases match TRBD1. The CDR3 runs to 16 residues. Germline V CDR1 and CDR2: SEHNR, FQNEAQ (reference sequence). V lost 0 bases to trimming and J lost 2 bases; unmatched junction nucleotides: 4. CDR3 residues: CASSLAWDRDQETQYF. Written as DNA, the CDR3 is TGTGCCAGCAGCTTAGCATGGGACAGGGATCAAGAGACCCAGTACTTC.

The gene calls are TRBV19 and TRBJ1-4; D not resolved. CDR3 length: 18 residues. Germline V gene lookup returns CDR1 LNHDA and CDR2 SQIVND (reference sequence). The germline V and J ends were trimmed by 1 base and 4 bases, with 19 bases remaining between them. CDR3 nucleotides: TGTGCCAGTAGTATAGTCCTCTTGGACGGACGAAGTAATGAAAAACTGTTTTTT. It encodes CASSIVLLDGRSNEKLFF. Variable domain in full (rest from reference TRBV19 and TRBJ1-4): DGGITQSPKYLFRKEGQNVTLSCEQNLNHDAMYWYRQDPGQGLRLIYYSQIVNDFQKGDIAEGYSVSREKKESFPLTVTSAQKNPTAFYLCASSIVLLDGRSNEKLFFGSGTQLSVL.

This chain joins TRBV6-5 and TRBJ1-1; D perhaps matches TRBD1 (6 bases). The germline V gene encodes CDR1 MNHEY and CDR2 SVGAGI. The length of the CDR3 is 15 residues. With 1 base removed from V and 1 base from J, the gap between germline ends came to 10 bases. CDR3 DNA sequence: TGTGCCAGCAGTTACTGGGGGGCCCCGAACACTGAAGCTTTCTTT. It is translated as CASSYWGAPNTEAFF.

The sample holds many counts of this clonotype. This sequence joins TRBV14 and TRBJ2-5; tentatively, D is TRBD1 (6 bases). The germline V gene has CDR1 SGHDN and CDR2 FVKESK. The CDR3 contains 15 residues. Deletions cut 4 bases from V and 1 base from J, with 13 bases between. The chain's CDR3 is CASSLLLTGQETQYF. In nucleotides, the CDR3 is TGTGCCAGCAGCCTGCTTCTGACAGGCCAAGAGACCCAGTACTTC.

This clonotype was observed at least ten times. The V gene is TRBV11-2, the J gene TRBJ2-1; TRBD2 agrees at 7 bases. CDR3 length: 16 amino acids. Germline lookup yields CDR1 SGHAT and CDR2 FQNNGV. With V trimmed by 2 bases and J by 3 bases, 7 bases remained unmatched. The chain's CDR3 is CASSLWVGRVYNEQFF. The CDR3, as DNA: TGTGCCAGCAGCTTATGGGTGGGGAGGGTCTACAATGAGCAGTTCTTC.

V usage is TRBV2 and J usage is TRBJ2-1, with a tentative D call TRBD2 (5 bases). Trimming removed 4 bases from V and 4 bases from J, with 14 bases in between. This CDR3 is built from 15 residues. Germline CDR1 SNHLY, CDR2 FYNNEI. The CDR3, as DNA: TGTGCCAGCAGTGTCGGGGTAATTTTGTACAATGAGCAGTTCTTC. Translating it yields CASSVGVILYNEQFF.

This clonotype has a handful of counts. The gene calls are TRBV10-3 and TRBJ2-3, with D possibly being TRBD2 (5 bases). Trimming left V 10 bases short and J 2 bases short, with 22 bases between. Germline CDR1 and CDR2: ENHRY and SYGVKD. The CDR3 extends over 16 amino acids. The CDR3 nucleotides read TGTGCCACACAGAAGGGAAGCGGAGAGTTCACAGATACGCAGTATTTT. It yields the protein CATQKGSGEFTDTQYF.

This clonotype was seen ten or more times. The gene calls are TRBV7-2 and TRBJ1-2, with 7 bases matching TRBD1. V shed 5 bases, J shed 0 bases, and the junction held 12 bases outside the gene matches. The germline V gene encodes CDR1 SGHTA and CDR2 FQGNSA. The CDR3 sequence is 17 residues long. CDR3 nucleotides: TGTGCCAGCAGCCCCGTGGGCAGGGGGGCCGCTAACTATGGCTACACCTTC. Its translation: CASSPVGRGAANYGYTF.

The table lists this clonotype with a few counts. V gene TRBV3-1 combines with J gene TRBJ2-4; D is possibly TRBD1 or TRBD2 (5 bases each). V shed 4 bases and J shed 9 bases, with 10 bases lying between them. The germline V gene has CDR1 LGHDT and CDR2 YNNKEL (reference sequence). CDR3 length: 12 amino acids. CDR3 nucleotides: TGTGCCAGCAGCCTTCGGGGCCGCATTCAGTACTTC. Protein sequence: CASSLRGRIQYF.

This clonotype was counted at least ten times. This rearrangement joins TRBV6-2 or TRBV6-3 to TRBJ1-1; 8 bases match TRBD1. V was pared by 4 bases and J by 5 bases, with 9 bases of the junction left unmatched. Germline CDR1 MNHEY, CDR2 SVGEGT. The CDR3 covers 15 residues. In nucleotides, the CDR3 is TGTGCCAGCAGTTTTCTCGACAGGGGTCTGACTGAAGCTTTCTTT. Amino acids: CASSFLDRGLTEAFF.

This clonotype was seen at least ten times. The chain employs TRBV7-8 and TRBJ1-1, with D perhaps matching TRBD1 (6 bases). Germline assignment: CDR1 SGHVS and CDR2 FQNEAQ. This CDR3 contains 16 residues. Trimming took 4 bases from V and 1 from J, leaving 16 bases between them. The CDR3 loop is CASSSQRGYTNTEAFF. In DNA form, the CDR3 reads TGTGCCAGCAGCTCCCAGAGGGGGTATACGAACACTGAAGCTTTCTTT.

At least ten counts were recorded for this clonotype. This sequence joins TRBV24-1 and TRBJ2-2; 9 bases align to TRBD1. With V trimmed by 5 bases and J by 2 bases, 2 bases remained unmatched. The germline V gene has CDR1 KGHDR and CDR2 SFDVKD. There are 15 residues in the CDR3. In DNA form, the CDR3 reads TGTGCCACCAGTGTACAGGGGGCAAACACCGGGGAGCTGTTTTTT. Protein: CATSVQGANTGELFF.

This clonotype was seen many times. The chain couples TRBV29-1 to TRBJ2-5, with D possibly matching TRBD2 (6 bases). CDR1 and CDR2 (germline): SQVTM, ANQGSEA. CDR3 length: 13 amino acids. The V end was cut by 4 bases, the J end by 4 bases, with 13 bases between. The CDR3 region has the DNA TGCAGCGTTGGCGGGGCAATCGGAGAGACCCAGTACTTC. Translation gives CSVGGAIGETQYF.